These 3 T cell receptor beta chains originate from one sample sequenced in a study of CD8 T cells in ankylosing spondylitis (dated by TCRdb to about 2017). Library construction relied on 5' RACE. TCRdb records Illumina HiSeq 2500 as the sequencer. Using fastp trimming at Q25 and MiXCR clonotype assembly, TCRdb reanalyzed the public sequencing data and kept in-frame beta chains. One record per CDR3 amino acid sequence lists the most common genes and DNA. Present in this sample are 150,000 to 200,000 distinct CDR3 sequences, around 32% of which were seen just once. In total, the top ten clones hold around 6.2% of the sample. The sample was synovial fluid, either unsorted or a sorted T cell fraction (not recorded which). Receptors originate from a male donor with ankylosing spondylitis.

CDR3 region: CASSYRGQGSYNEQFF. The CDR3 region has the DNA TGTGCCAGCAGTTACAGGGGACAGGGCTCCTACAATGAGCAGTTCTTC. The genes are TRBV6-2 or TRBV6-3 and TRBJ2-1, with 9 bases identical to TRBD1. Germline trimming cut 2 bases from V and 0 bases from J; bases unmatched to any gene: 2. The CDR3 runs to 16 residues. CDR1 and CDR2 from the germline V gene are MNHEY and SVGEGT.

This clonotype was seen only a few times. The rearrangement uses TRBV29-1 and TRBJ1-1, with 7 nucleotides matching TRBD1. The V gene end was trimmed by 4 bases and the J gene end by 2 bases; junction bases not matched to a gene: 4. Germline loops: CDR1 SQVTM, CDR2 ANQGSEA. The length of the CDR3 is 13 residues. CDR3 residues: CSVARGENTEAFF. The CDR3 DNA is TGCAGCGTTGCCAGGGGGGAAAACACTGAAGCTTTCTTT.

This clonotype came up many times. J is TRBJ2-1 and V is TRBV24-1; 9 nucleotides align to TRBD2. CDR3 length equals 13 residues. Germline V gene lookup returns CDR1 KGHDR and CDR2 SFDVKD. The trim removed 6 bases at V and 7 bases at J, leaving 3 bases unmatched. CDR3: CATSKAGGNEQFF. The CDR3 DNA is TGTGCCACCAGTAAGGCGGGGGGGAATGAGCAGTTCTTC.